These T cell receptor beta chains were read from a single sample in a study of fetal regulatory T cell absence and autoimmunity. Produced via immunoSEQ multiplex PCR; TCRdb's table is partial and in-frame only. Among roughly 95,000 clones listed, approximately 75% were seen once. The sample was pancreas tissue. These receptors were taken from a male donor with IPEX syndrome. Each CDR3 is given with its conserved first and last residue. D genes are given only for firm matches. Rows give clone size only sometimes, using once, few, many, or a class for an expanded clone.

size,V,D,J,DNA,CDR3
-,TRBV7-9,TRBD1,TRBJ2-1,TGTGCCAGCACCCCGAACAGGGGCTCCTACAATGAGCAGTTCTTC,CASTPNRGSYNEQFF
-,TRBV7-2,-,TRBJ1-2,TGTGCCAGCAGCTTAGACACTAACTATGGCTACACCTTC,CASSLDTNYGYTF
-,TRBV10-2,-,TRBJ2-3,TGCGCCAGCAGTGTCAGTTTCGCAGGGGCCGGTAGGACAGATACGCAGTATTTT,CASSVSFAGAGRTDTQYF
-,TRBV27,-,TRBJ2-3,TGTGCCAGCAGCTGGTTTAGCACAGATACGCAGTATTTT,CASSWFSTDTQYF
-,TRBV7-9,-,TRBJ2-7,TGTGCCAGCAGCTTCAGCTCCTACGAGCAGTACTTC,CASSFSSYEQYF
-,TRBV7-8,TRBD1,TRBJ2-2,TGTGCCAGCAGTCACAGGGGAGCCGGGGAGCTGTTTTTT,CASSHRGAGELFF
-,TRBV9,-,TRBJ1-1,TGTGCCAGCAGCGTAGGTCCCGGGTTGAGCACTGAAGCTTTCTTT,CASSVGPGLSTEAFF
-,TRBV5-8,-,TRBJ2-3,TGTGCCAGCAGCCTCATACCTTCCCCAGATACGCAGTATTTT,CASSLIPSPDTQYF
-,TRBV7-2,-,TRBJ2-7,TGTGCCAGCAGCTTAGGGGGGTCCCGTCCCTACGAGCAGTACTTC,CASSLGGSRPYEQYF
-,TRBV6-6,-,TRBJ1-5,TGTGCCAGCAGTTATCAGAGAACGGCCCAGCCCCAGCATTTT,CASSYQRTAQPQHF
-,TRBV2,-,TRBJ2-5,TGTGCCAGCAGGGTTGACCCCCTAGAGACCCAGTACTTC,CASRVDPLETQYF
-,TRBV19,TRBD1,TRBJ1-5,TGTGCCAGTAGTAGAAGGACAGGCGGCAATCAGCCCCAGCATTTT,CASSRRTGGNQPQHF
once,TRBV6-6,-,TRBJ1-3,TGTGCCAGCAGTACCCGACAGGACCACTCTGGAAACACCATATATTTT,CASSTRQDHSGNTIYF
few,TRBV7-2,TRBD2,TRBJ2-3,TGTGCCAGCAGCTGGACTAGCGCAGATACGCAGTATTTT,CASSWTSADTQYF
-,TRBV7-6,-,TRBJ2-1,TGTGCCAGCAGCCCATTGGCGGGCCCTTACAATGAGCAGTTCTTC,CASSPLAGPYNEQFF